Described below is a single TCR beta chain sequence and its context. The entry originates in a study of sequential checkpoint blockade in melanoma. Study-level information: Arm A got nivolumab then ipilimumab; arm B the reverse, 1:1. After both sequences, patients received maintenance nivolumab.

The sample's treatment: randomized to nivolumab then ipilimumab (arm A) or the reverse (arm B). DNA-damaging chemotherapy had not been given to any patient beforehand. This CDR3 has 19 residues. V lost 5 bases, J lost 4 bases, and 16 bases stayed unmatched. Germline V gene lookup returns CDR1 SNHLY and CDR2 FYNNEI. Using immunoSEQ multiplex PCR, the repertoire was profiled, and TCRdb retains in-frame clones only, with some absent. The sample lists under 45,000 clones, 84% seen once, with roughly 6% in the top ten. The sequence was collected from a human donor with melanoma. This sample comprised CD8+ T cells sorted from blood (inferred from file names), obtained from a patient given nivolumab and ipilimumab in sequence. V is TRBV2 and J is TRBJ2-2; TRBD2 matches 10 bases. The DNA for the CDR3 is TGTGCCAGCAGTAGACTAAATGGAGCGGGAGGGGGGGGCACCGGGGAGCTGTTTTTT. Translation: CASSRLNGAGGGGTGELFF.